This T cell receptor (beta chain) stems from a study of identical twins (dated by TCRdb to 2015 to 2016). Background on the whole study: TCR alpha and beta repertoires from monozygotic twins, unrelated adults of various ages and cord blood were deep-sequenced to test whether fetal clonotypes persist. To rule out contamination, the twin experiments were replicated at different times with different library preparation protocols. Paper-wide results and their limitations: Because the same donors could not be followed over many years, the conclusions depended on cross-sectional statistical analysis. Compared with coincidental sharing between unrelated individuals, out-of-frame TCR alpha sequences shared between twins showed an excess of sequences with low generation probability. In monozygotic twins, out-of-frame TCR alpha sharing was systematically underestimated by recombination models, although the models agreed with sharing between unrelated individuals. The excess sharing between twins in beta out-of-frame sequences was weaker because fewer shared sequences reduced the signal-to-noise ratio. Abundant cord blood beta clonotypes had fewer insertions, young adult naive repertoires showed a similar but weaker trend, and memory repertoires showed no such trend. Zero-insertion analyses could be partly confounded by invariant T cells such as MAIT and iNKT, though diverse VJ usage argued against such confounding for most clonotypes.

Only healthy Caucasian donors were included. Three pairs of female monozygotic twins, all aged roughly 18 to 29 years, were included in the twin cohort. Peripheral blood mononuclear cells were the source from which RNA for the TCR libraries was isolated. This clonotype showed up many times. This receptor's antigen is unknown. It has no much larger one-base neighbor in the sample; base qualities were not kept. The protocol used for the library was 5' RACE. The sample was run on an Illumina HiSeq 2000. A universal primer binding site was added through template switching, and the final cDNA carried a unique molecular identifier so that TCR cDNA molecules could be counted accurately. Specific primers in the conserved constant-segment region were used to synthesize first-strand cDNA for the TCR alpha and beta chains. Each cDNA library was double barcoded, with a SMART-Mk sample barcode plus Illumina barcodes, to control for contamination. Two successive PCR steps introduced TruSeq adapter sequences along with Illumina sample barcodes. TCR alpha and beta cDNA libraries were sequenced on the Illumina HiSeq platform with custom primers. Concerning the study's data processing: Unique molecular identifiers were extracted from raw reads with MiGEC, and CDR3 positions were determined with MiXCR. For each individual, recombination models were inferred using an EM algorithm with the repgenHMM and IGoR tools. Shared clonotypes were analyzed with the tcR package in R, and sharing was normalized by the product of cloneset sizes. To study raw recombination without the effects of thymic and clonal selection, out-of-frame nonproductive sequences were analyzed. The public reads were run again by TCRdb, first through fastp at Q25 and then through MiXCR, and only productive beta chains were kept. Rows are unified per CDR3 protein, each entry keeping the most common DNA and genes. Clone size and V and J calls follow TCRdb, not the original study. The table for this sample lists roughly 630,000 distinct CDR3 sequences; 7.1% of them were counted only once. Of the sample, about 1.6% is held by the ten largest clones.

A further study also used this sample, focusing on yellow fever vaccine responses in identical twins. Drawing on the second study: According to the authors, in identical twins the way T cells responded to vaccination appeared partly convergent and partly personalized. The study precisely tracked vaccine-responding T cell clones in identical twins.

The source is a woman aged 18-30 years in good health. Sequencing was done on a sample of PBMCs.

The CDR3 loop reads CASSLQGQSNQPQHF. The nucleotides read TGTGCCAGCAGTTTACAGGGACAGTCCAATCAGCCCCAGCATTTT. The sequence is built from TRBV12-3 or TRBV12-4 and TRBJ1-5; TRBD1 lines up with 7 middle nucleotides. Taken from cysteine to phenylalanine, the CDR3 has 15 residues. Only the CDR3 DNA is retained, 45 bases long and in frame from the first base. Trimming accounts for 2 bases at V and 3 bases at J, while the number of junction bases matched to no gene is 4.